This T cell receptor beta chain originates from a study of blood T cells in healthy people across ages. General study points: Whereas aged donors had fewer naive CD4+ cells, long-lived donors had more of them and higher diversity. Age brought a roughly linear fall in TCR beta diversity measured per million T cells.

Samples had at least 6 million PBMCs isolated from them. The V and J ends lost 0 bases and 6 bases, in that order; junction bases with no gene match: 11. The CDR3 runs to 17 residues. CDR1 is SGHTA, CDR2 FQGTGA, per germline. Combining a sample-barcoded 5' primer with a J-beta primer mix, a second PCR ran for roughly 7 to 11 cycles. Every single cDNA molecule received a tag from a template-switch adaptor with 12 random nucleotides. MiXCR was run by TCRdb on the 5' RACE reads, yielding one entry per CDR3 protein. The repertoire consists of about 1.8 million distinct CDR3 sequences, with 49% occurring once and the leading ten covering less than 2.5%. The sample holds a few counts of this clonotype. Its antigen is not identified.

The source material was blood. This clonotype was obtained from a woman aged 40 to 55 in good health. J is TRBJ2-1 and V is TRBV7-3; 7 positions agree with TRBD2. The CDR3 nucleotides read TGTGCCAGCAGCTTAACGAAGGCAGGACTAGGGAGCAATGAGCAGTTCTTC. Translated: CASSLTKAGLGSNEQFF.